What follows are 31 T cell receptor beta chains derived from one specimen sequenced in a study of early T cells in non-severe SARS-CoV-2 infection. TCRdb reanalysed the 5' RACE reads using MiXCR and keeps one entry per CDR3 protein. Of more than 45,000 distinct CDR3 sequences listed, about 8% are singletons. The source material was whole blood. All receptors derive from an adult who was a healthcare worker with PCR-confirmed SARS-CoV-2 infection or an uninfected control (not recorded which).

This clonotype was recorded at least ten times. The CDR3 sequence: CASRGQSTGELFF. CDR3 DNA: TGTGCCAGCAGGGGACAGAGCACCGGGGAGCTGTTTTTT. V gene TRBV12-3 or TRBV12-4 combines with J gene TRBJ2-2, with 7 bases that match TRBD1. The CDR3 contains 13 residues. The V and J ends lost 6 bases and 4 bases, in that order; junction bases with no gene match: 2.

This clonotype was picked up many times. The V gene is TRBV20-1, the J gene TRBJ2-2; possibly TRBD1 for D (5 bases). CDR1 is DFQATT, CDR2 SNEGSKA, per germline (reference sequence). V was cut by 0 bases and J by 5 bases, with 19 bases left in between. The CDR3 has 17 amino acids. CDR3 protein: CSARDQVDSRRTGELFF. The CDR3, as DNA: TGCAGTGCTAGAGATCAAGTTGACAGCCGAAGGACCGGGGAGCTGTTTTTT.

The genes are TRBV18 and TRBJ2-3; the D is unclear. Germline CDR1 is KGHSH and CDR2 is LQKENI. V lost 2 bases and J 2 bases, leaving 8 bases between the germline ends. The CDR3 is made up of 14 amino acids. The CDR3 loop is CASSPNGFTDTQYF. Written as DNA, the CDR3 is TGTGCCAGCTCACCAAACGGGTTCACAGATACGCAGTATTTT.

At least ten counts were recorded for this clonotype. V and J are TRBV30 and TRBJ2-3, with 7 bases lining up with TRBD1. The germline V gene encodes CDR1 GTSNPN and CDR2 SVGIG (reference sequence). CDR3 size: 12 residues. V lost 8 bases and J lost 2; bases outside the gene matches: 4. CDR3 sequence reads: CAGDRVTDTQYF. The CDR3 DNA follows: TGTGCCGGCGACAGGGTCACAGATACGCAGTATTTT.

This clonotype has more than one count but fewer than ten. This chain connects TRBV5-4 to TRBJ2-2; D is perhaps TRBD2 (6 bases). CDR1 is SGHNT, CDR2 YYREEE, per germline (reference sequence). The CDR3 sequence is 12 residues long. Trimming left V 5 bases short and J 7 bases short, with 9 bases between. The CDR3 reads CASRRDFGELFF. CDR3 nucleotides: TGTGCCAGCAGGCGGGACTTCGGGGAGCTGTTTTTT.

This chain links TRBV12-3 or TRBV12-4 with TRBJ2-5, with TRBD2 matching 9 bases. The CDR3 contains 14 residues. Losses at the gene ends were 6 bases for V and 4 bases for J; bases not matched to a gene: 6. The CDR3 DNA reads TGTGCCAGCAGCCGTAGCGGGAGAATAGAGACCCAGTACTTC. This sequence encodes CASSRSGRIETQYF.

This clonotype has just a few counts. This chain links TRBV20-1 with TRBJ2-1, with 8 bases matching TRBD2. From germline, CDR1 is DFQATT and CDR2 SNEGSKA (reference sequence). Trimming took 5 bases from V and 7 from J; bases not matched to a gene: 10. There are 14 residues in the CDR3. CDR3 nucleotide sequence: TGCAGTGCTCCCCGGACTAGCCCCAAGAATGAGCAGTTCTTC. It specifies CSAPRTSPKNEQFF.

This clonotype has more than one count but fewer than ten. The chain's CDR3 is CASSQRDSGANVLTF. For the CDR3, the DNA is TGTGCCAGCAGCCAGCGAGACTCTGGGGCCAACGTCCTGACTTTC. The V and J genes are TRBV16 and TRBJ2-6, with no clear D. Germline CDR1 reads KGHSY; CDR2 reads FQNENV. V was trimmed by 3 bases and J by 0 bases, leaving 6 bases between them. The CDR3 runs 15 residues.

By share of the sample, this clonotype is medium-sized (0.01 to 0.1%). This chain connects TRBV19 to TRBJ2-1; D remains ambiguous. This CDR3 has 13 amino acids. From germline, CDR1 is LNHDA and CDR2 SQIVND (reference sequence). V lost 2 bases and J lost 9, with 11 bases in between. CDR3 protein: CASSITGWGEQFF. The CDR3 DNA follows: TGTGCCAGTAGTATAACCGGATGGGGTGAGCAGTTCTTC.

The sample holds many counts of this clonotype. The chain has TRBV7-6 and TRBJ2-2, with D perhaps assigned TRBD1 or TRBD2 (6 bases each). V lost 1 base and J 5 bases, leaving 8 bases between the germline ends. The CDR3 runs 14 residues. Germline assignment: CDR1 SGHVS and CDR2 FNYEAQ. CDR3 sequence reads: CASSLEGGTGELFF. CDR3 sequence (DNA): TGTGCCAGCAGCTTAGAGGGGGGAACCGGGGAGCTGTTTTTT.

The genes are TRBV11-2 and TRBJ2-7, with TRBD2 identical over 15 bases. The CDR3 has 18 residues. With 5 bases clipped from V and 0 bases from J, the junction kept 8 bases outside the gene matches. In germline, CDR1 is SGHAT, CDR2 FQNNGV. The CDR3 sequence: CASSLGTSGRYSSYEQYF. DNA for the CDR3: TGTGCCAGCAGCCTTGGGACTAGCGGGAGGTATAGCTCCTACGAGCAGTACTTC.

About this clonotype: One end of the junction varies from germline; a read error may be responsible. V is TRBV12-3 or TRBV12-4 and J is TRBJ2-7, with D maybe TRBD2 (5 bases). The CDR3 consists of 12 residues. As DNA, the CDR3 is TGTGCCGGCAGTTTAGAGGGTGAAGAGCAGTACTTC. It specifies CAGSLEGEEQYF.

The CDR3 is CASSVTGSEQYF. The CDR3 coding sequence is TGTGCCAGCAGCGTGACAGGGTCCGAGCAGTACTTC. This chain uses TRBV7-9 with TRBJ2-7; TRBD1 matches at 7 bases. This CDR3 comprises 12 residues. With V trimmed by 5 bases and J by 6 bases, 4 bases remained unmatched. Germline-derived CDR1 and CDR2 are SEHNR and FQNEAQ (reference sequence).

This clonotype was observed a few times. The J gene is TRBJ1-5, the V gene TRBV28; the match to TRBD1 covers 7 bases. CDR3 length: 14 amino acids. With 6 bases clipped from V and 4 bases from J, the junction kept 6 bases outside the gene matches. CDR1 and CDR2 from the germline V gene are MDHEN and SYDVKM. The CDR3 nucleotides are TGTGCCAGCAGGCGGGACAGCCAGAATCAGCCCCAGCATTTT. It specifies CASRRDSQNQPQHF.

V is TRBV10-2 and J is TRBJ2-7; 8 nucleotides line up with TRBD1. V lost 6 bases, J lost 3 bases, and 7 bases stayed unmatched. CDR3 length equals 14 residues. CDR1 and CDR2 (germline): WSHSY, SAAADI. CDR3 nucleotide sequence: TGCGCCAGCAGCAGGACAGGGAAGAACTACGAGCAGTACTTC. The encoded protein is CASSRTGKNYEQYF.

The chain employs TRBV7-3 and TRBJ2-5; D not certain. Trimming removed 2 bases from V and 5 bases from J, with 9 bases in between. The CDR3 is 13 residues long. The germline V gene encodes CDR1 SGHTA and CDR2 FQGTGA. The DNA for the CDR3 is TGTGCCAGCAGCTTAGGATCAGCTGAGACCCAGTACTTC. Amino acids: CASSLGSAETQYF. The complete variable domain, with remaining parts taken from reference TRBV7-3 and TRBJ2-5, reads GAGVSQTPSNKVTEKGKYVELRCDPISGHTALYWYRQSLGQGPEFLIYFQGTGAADDSGLPNDRFFAVRPEGSVSTLKIQRTERGDSAVYLCASSLGSAETQYFGPGTRLLVL.

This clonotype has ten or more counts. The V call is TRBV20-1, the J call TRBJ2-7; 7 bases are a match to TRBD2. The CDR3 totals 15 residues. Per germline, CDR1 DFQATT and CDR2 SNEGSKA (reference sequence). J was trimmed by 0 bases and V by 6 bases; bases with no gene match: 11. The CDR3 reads CSAHDPGTISYEQYF. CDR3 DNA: TGCAGTGCCCACGATCCGGGGACTATCTCCTACGAGCAGTACTTC.

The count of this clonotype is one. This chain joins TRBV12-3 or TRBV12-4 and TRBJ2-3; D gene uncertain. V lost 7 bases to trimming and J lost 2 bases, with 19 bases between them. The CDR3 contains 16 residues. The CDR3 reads CASTLPGLTTTDTQYF. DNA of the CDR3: TGTGCCAGCACCCTCCCGGGCCTTACAACCACAGATACGCAGTATTTT.

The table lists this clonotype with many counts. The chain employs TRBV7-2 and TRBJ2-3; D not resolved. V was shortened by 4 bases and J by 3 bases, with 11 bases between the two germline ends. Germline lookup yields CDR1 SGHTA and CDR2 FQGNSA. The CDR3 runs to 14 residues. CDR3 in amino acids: CASSSISFTDTQYF. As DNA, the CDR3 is TGTGCCAGCAGCTCCATTTCCTTTACAGATACGCAGTATTTT.

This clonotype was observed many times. This chain's CDR3 is CASSSQSNTGELFF. CDR3 coding DNA: TGTGCCAGCAGCAGTCAATCGAACACCGGGGAGCTGTTTTTT. J is TRBJ2-2 and V is TRBV7-6; no reliable D call. V was clipped by 5 bases and J by 0 bases, with 7 bases between them. Germline values: CDR1 SGHVS, CDR2 FNYEAQ. This CDR3 comprises 14 residues.

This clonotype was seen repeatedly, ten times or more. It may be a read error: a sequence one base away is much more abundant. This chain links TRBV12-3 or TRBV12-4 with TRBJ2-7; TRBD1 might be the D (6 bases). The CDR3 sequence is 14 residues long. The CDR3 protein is CASSFSGHTYEQHF. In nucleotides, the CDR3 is TGTGCCAGCAGTTTCTCGGGACATACCTACGAGCAGCACTTC.

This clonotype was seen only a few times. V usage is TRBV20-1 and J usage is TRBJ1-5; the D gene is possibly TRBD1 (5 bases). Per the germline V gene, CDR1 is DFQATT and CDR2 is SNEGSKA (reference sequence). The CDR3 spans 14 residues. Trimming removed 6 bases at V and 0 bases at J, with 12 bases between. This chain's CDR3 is CSARDVNSNQPQHF. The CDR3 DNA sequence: TGCAGTGCCCGGGACGTTAATAGCAATCAGCCCCAGCATTTT.

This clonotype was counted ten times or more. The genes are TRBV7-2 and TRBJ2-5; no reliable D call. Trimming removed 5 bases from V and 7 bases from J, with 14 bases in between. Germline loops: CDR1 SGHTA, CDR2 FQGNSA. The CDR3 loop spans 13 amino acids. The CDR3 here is CASSPRTPLTQYF. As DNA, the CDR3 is TGTGCCAGCAGCCCCCGGACGCCTCTGACCCAGTACTTC.

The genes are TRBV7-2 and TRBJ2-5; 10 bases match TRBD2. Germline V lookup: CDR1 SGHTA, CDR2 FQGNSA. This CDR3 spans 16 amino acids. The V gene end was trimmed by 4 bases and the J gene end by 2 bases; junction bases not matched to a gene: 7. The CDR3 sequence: CASSSSSGRGQETQYF. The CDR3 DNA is TGTGCCAGCAGCTCTTCTAGCGGGAGAGGGCAAGAGACCCAGTACTTC.

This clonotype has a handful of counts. The CDR3 sequence is CASSFRGGIGFMNEQFF. For the CDR3, the DNA is TGTGCCAGCAGTTTCAGGGGGGGGATAGGATTTATGAATGAGCAGTTCTTC. The V call is TRBV28, the J call TRBJ2-1, with D perhaps being TRBD1 or TRBD2 (7 bases each). Germline CDR1 reads MDHEN; CDR2 reads SYDVKM. The CDR3 is 17 residues long. V was pared by 3 bases and J by 7 bases, with 22 bases between.

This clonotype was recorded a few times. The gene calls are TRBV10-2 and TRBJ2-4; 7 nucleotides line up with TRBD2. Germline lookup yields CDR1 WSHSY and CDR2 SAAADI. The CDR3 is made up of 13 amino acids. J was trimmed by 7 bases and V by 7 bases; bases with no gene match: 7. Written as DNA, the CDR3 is TGCGCCAGCAATGTGGGGGGGACGAACATTCAGTACTTC. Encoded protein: CASNVGGTNIQYF.

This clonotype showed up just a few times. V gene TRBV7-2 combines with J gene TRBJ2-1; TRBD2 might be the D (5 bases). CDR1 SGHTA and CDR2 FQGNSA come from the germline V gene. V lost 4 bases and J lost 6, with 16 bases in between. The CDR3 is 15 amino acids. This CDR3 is CASSSPLGESNEQFF. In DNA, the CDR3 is TGTGCCAGCAGCTCCCCCCTCGGGGAGTCCAATGAGCAGTTCTTC.

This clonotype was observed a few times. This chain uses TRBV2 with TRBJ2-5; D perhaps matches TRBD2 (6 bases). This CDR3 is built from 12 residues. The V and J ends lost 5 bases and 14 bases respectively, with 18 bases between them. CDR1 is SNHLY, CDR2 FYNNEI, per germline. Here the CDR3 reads CASSSAGSPKYF. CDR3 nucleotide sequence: TGTGCCAGCAGTTCGGCCGGGAGCCCCAAATACTTC.

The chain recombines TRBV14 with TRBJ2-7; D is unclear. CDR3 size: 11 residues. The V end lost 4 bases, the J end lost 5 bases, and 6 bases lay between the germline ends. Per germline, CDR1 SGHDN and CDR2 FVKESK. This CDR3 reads CASSLLNEQYF. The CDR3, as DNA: TGTGCCAGCAGCCTCCTTAACGAGCAGTACTTC.

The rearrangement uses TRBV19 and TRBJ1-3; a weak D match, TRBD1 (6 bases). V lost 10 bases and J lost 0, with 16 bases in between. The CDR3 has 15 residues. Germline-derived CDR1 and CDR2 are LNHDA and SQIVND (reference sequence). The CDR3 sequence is CATHRDTSSGNTIYF. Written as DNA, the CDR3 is TGTGCCACCCACCGGGACACATCCTCTGGAAACACCATATATTTT.

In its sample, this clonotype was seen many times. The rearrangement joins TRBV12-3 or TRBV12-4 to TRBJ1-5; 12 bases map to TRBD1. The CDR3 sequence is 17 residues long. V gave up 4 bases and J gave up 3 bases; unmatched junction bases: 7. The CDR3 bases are TGTGCCAGCAGTTCCGGGACAGGGGGCCCTATCAATCAGCCCCAGCATTTT. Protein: CASSSGTGGPINQPQHF.